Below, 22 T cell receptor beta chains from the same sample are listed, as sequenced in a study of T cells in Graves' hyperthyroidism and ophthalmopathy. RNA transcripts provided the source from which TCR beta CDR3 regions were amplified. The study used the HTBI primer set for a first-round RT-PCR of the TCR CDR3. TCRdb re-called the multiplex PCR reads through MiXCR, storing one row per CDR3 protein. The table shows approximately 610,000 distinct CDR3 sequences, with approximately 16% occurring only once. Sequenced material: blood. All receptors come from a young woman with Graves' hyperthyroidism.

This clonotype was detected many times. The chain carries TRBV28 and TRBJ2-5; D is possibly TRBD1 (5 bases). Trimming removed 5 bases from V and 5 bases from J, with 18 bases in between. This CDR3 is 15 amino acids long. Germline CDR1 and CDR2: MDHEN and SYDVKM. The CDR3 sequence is CASSHQDKRRETQYF. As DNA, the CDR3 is TGTGCCAGCAGTCACCAGGACAAACGACGGGAGACCCAGTACTTC.

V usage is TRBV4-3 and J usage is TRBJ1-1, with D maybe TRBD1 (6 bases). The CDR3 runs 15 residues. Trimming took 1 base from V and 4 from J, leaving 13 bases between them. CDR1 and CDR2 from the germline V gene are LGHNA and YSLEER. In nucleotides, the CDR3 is TGCGCCAGCAGCCAAGTCTGGGGGCGAAGCACTGAAGCTTTCTTT. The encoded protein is CASSQVWGRSTEAFF.

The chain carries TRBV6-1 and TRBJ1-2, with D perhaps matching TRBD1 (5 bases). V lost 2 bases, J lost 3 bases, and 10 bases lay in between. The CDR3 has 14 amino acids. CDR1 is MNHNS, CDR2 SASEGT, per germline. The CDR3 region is CASSESGTDYGYTF. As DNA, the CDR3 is TGTGCCAGCAGTGAATCAGGGACGGACTATGGCTACACCTTC.

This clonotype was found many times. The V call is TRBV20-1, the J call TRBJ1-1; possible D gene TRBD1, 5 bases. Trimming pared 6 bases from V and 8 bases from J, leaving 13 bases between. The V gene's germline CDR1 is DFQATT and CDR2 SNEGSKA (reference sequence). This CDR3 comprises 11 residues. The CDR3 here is CSATRGNEAFF. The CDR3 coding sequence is TGCAGTGCGACCCGGGGGAACGAAGCTTTCTTT.

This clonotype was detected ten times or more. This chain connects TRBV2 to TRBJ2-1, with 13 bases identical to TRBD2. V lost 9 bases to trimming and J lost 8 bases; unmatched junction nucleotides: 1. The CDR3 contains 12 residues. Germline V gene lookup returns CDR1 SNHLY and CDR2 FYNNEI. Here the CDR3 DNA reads TGTGCCAGAGGGACTAGCGGGGATGAGCAGTTCTTC. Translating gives CARGTSGDEQFF.

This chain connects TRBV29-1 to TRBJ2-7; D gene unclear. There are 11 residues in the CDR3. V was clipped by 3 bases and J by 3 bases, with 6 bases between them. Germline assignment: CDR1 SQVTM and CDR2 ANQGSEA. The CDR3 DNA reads TGCAGCGTTGAGACACACTACGAGCAGTACTTC. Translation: CSVETHYEQYF.

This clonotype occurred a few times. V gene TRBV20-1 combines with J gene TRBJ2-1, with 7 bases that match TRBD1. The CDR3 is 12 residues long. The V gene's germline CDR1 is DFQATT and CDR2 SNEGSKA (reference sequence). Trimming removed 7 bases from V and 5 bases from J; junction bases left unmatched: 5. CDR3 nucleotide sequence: TGCAGTGGGGGACAGAGCAACAATGAGCAGTTCTTC. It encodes CSGGQSNNEQFF.

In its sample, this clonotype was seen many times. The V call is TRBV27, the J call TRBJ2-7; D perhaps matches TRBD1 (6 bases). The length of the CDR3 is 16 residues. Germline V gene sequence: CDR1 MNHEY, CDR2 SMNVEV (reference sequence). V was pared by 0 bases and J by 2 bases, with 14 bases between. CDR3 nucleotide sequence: TGTGCCAGCAGTTTATCGACCGGACAGACGACCTACGAGCAGTACTTC. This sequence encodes CASSLSTGQTTYEQYF.

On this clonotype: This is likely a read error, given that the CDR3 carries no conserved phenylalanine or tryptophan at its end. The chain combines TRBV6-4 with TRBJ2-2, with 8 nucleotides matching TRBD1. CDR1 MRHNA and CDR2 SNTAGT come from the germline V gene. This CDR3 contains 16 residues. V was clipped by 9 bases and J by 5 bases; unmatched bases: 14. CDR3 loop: CASKKLQGVETGELFS. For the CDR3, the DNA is TGTGCCAGTAAGAAATTACAGGGGGTGGAAACCGGGGAGCTGTTTTCT.

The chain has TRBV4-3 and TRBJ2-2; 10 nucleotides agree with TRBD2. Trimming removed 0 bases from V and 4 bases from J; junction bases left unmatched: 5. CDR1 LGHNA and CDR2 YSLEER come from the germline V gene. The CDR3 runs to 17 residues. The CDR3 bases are TGCGCCAGCAGCCAAGAGTTGACTAGCGGGTTCACCGGGGAGCTGTTTTTT. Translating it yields CASSQELTSGFTGELFF.

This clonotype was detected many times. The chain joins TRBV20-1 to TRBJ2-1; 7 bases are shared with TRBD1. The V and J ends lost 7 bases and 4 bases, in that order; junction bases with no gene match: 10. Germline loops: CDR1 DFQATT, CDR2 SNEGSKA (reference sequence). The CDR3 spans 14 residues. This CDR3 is CSVLSGTAYNEQFF. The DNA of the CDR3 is TGCAGTGTCCTGTCCGGGACAGCGTACAATGAGCAGTTCTTC.

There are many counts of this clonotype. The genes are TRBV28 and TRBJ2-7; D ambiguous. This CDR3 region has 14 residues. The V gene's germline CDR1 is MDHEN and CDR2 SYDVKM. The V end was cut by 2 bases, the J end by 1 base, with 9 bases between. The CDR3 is CASSLIRQSYEQYF. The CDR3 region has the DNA TGTGCCAGCAGTTTAATCCGCCAGTCCTACGAGCAGTACTTC.

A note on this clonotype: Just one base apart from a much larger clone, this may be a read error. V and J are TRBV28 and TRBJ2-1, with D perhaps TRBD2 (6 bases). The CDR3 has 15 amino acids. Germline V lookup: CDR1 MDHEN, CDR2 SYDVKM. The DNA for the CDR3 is TGTGCCAGCAGTTTCAGTCCTAGCGAGAACAATGAGCAGCTCTTC. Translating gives CASSFSPSENNEQLF. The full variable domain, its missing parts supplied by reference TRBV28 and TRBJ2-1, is DVKVTQSSRYLVKRTGEKVFLECVQDMDHENMFWYRQDPGLGLRLIYFSYDVKMKEKGDIPEGYSVSREKKERFSLILESASTNQTSMYLCASSFSPSENNEQLFGPGTRLTVL.

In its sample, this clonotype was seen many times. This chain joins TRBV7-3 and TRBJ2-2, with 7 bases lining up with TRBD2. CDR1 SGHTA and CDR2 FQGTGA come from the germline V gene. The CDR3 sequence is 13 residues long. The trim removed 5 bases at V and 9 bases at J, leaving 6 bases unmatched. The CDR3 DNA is TGTGCCAGCAGCCCGGGGGGAACCAGGGAGCTGTTTTTT. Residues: CASSPGGTRELFF.

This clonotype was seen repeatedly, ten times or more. The CDR3 region is CASSFAGPLTYTDTQYF. CDR3 DNA: TGTGCCAGCAGTTTCGCGGGACCGCTAACCTACACAGATACGCAGTATTTT. The V and J genes are TRBV12-3 or TRBV12-4 and TRBJ2-3; possible D gene TRBD2, 6 bases. The CDR3 is 17 amino acids. Between the trimmed V and J ends, which lost 3 bases and 2 bases, there was a span of 18 bases.

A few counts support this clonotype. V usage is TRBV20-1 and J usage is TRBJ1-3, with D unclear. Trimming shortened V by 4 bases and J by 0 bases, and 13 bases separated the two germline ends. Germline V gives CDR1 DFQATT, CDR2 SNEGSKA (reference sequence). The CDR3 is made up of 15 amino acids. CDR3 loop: CSAKDGVDSGNTIYF. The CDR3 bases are TGCAGTGCTAAGGACGGAGTCGACTCTGGAAACACCATATATTTT.

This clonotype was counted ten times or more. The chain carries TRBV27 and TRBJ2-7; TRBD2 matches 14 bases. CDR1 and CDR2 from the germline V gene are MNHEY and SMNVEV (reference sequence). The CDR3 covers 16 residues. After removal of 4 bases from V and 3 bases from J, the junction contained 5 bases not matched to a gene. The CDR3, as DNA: TGTGCCAGCAGTTCGGGACTAGCGGGAGAAGTCTACGAGCAGTACTTC. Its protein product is CASSSGLAGEVYEQYF.

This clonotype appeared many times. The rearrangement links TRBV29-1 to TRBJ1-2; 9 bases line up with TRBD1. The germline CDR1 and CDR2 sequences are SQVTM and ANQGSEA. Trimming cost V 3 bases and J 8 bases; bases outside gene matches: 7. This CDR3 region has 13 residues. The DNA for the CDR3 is TGCAGCGTTGAGGGACAGGGAAGAAAGGGCTACACCTTC. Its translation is CSVEGQGRKGYTF.

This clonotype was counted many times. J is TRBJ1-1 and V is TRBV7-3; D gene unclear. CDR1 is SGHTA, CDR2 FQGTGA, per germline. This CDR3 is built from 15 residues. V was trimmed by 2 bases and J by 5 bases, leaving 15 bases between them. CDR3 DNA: TGTGCCAGCAGCTTACTCGGGGAGGGCGGGACTGAAGCTTTCTTT. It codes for CASSLLGEGGTEAFF.

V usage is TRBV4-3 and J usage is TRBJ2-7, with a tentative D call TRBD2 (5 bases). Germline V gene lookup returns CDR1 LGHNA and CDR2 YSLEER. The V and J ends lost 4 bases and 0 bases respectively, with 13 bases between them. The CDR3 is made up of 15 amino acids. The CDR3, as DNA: TGCGCCAGCAGCCCCAATGAGGGCGGCTCCTACGAGCAGTACTTC. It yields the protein CASSPNEGGSYEQYF.

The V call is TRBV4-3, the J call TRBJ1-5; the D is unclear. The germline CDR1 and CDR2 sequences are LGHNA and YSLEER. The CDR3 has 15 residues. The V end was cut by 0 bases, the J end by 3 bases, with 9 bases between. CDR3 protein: CASSQDSAANQPQHF. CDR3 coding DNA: TGCGCCAGCAGCCAAGATTCAGCAGCCAATCAGCCCCAGCATTTT.

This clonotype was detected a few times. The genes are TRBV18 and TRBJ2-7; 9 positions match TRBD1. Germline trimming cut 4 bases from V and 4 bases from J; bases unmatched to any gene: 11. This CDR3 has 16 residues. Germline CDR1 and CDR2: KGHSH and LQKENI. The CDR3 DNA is TGTGCCAGCTCACAGGGACAGGGCCCAACGTTGTACGAGCAGTACTTC. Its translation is CASSQGQGPTLYEQYF. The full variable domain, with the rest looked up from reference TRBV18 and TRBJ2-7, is NAGVMQNPRHLVRRRGQEARLRCSPMKGHSHVYWYRQLPEEGLKFMVYLQKENIIDESGMPKERFSAEFPKEGPSILRIQQVVRGDSAAYFCASSQGQGPTLYEQYFGPGTRLTVT.